This entry is about one T cell receptor (beta chain). Its matching antigen is unknown. These data are taken from a study of cytomegalovirus exposure and HLA in healthy donors. Nominally healthy donors were sampled, though unrecorded immune exposures were likely. The study's findings and limits: TCR beta chain V- and J-gene trimming was linked, in a later analysis, to a missense variant in DCLRE1C. Per a later analysis, about 17,000 TCR beta sequences showed association with HLA alleles at 0.05 false discovery rate.

With 60 Vbeta and 13 Jbeta primers, the PCR was carried out. Generated by immunoSEQ multiplex PCR, the TCRdb table keeps only in-frame clones and is missing some. The sample holds some 130,000 clones; 82% are singletons and the top ten take under 3%. The sample taken for sequencing was PBMCs. The TCR comes from a boy under 10 years old in good health and CMV-seronegative.

The CDR3 DNA follows: TGCGCCAGCAGCCAATCCATCCGGGACAGGGCTGTTGAAGCTTTCTTT. The encoded protein is CASSQSIRDRAVEAFF. This chain links TRBV4-3 with TRBJ1-1; 9 positions match TRBD1. The length of the CDR3 is 16 residues. Germline CDR1 is LGHNA and CDR2 is YSLEER. Losses at the gene ends were 2 bases for V and 7 bases for J; bases not matched to a gene: 11.